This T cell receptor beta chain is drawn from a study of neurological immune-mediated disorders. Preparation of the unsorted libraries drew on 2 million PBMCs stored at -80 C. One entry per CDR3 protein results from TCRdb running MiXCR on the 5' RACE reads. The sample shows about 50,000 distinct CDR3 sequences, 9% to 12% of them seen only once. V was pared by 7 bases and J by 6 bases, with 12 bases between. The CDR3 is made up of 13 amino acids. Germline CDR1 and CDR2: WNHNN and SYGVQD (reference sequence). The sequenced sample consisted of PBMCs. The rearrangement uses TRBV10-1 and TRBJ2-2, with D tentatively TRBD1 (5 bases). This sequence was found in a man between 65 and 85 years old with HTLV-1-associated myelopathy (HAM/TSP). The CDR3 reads CASIGARSGELFF. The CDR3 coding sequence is TGCGCCAGCATTGGGGCTAGGTCCGGGGAGCTGTTTTTT.